The entry that follows covers one TCR beta chain sequence. The sample is drawn from a study of Ad26.COV2.S vaccination and SARS-CoV-2 variants. This sample's treatment: 19 received Ad26.COV2.S at low or high dose, single or two shots; 5 received placebo; per-sample allocation not given. The study sampled participants on day 63 after the first vaccine or placebo injection. An Ad26 vector was used to express Wuhan-strain SARS-CoV-2 spike as the vaccine. The CDR3 is 15 residues long. In germline, CDR1 is SEHNR, CDR2 FQNEAQ (reference sequence). Germline trimming cut 6 bases from V and 5 bases from J; bases unmatched to any gene: 8. Libraries were prepared by immunoSEQ multiplex PCR; TCRdb keeps only in-frame clonotypes and omits some of them. In the table there are roughly 300,000 clones, around 88% of which are singletons.

This chain links TRBV7-9 with TRBJ2-2, with 8 nucleotides matching TRBD2. Here the sequenced sample was peripheral blood, taken in a trial of Ad26.COV2.S vaccine versus placebo. The TCR comes from a person aged 18-65 years who received the Ad26.COV2.S COVID-19 vaccine or a placebo. CDR3 nucleotide sequence: TGTGCCAGCAGAACCGGGACGGGAGGGACCGGGGAGCTGTTTTTT. Translated: CASRTGTGGTGELFF.